This T cell receptor (beta chain) was identified in a study of blood T cell repertoires in COVID-19 (dated by TCRdb to about 2020). In the study overall: Samples from collaborators originated in the United States, Italy and Spain and spanned both the acute and convalescent phases of COVID-19. The prospective study material was composed of cDNA or gDNA derived from T cells, B-cell-depleted T cells, or PBMCs. Subjects who had been exposed to COVID-19, were actively infected with it, or had recovered from it provided the deeply sampled blood TCRbeta repertoires that made up the dataset. A freely available public database, intended as a resource for researchers studying the immune response to SARS-CoV-2, is where the repertoires were released. Samples came from the ongoing ImmuneRACE study (first 160 participants) plus 1,254 subjects from 6 global collaborators. Sample metadata almost always included a de-identified subject ID, COVID-19 status, age in years and sex. HLA class I and class II types, where available, came from metadata supplied by the sample provider rather than from assay-based typing. Study-wide conclusions, independent of this receptor: How much clinical and demographic metadata was included differed by source and by participant, and the metadata was provided uncurated.

Based on the germline V gene (reference sequence), the CDR1 and CDR2 sequences are LGHDT and YNNKEL. Cut back by 2 bases and 7 bases, the V and J ends lie 12 bases apart. The CDR3 covers 15 residues, taking in both the cysteine and the phenylalanine. Of the read, only the CDR3 DNA is kept; its 45 bases are in frame from base 1. The collaborating institutions used their own protocols to collect whole blood in K2EDTA tubes. For TCRbeta analysis, collaborators shipped samples as frozen whole blood, isolated PBMCs, or DNA extracted from either of those sample types. The immunoSEQ Assay, a bias-controlled multiplex PCR, was used to amplify TCRbeta CDR3 regions from genomic DNA. As for how the authors treated the data: Within the assay, amplification of reference gene primers was used to estimate how many nucleated cells each sample contained. To quantify the absolute abundance of each unique TCRbeta CDR3 rearrangement, sequence reads were collapsed and filtered. For each sample, productive Simpson clonality was calculated as the square root of Simpson's diversity index over productive rearrangements. In TCRdb, the immuneACCESS table is reduced to in-frame sequences with V and J assigned. These tables do not hold every clone; where another copy was compared, an unresolved V gene accounts for under half, and the others remain unexplained. The V and J calls and clone size are taken from that table; D and trimming were inferred from the DNA. The sample table records roughly 180,000 clones; nearly 85% of these occur just once. The ten largest clones represent over 5% of the sample.

As for this clone: What this receptor recognizes is not known. No base quality values were provided; no much bigger clone lies one nucleotide off.

The chain links TRBV3-1 (or the pseudogene TRBV3-2) with TRBJ2-6; matching of 5 bases hints at TRBD2 as the D gene. Specimen: peripheral blood. This receptor was identified in a woman aged 25-40 years with acute or convalescent COVID-19. The nucleotide sequence reads as follows: TGTGCCAGCAGCCAACCTGTCTCTAGCGCCAACGTCCTGACTTTC. This encodes CASSQPVSSANVLTF.